This T cell receptor beta chain was observed in a study of cytomegalovirus exposure and HLA in healthy donors (dated by TCRdb to 2017 to 2019). Turning to the overall study: According to a later analysis, one platform produced both the 120 validation repertoires and the 720 or so repertoires of the first cohort. The aim of the study was to test whether cataloging public T cell receptors could identify signatures of past pathogen exposure. A separate validation cohort of approximately 130 different subjects was used in addition to the roughly 670-subject first cohort. The study combined high-throughput TCR immunosequencing, statistical association of individual TCRs with disease status, and machine learning to predict cytomegalovirus infection status. Study-level results and caveats: Most TCR sequences were seen in very few donors, while some public TCRs were found in many individuals. The validation cohort had no HLA typing available for a later analysis, so co-occurrence within that cohort was assessed over all 130 or so repertoires. The authors suggested that the approach could potentially be extended to other disease states and immunological phenotypes. A few of the identified cytomegalovirus-associated TCR beta chains were confirmed in vitro to be specific for cytomegalovirus antigens. Of the cluster scores, around 95% were above 0 in a later analysis, which found that TCRs clustered in the first cohort also tended to co-occur in the 120 validation repertoires. The study listed 164 TCR beta chains as associated with cytomegalovirus. Cytomegalovirus status was reported to be diagnosed by the classifier with high specificity and sensitivity in both the original and validation cohorts.

The library relied on the immunoSEQ multiplex PCR assay. Per the source publication's procedure: A statistical classification framework was built to diagnose cytomegalovirus status from the catalog of TCR beta chain sequences. TCRdb took this table from immuneACCESS and kept in-frame rearrangements with V and J called. Such tables lack part of the clones; where checked against another copy, unresolved V genes explain under half of the gap, and the rest is unexplained. V, J and clone size reflect that table, while D and trimming were determined from the DNA. This sample has about 240,000 clones in its table, and 85% to 90% of those were observed once. The ten biggest clones cover 2.6% of the sample. Sequences SGHTA (CDR1) and FQGNSA (CDR2) are obtained from the germline V gene. CDR3 length: 13 amino acids, cysteine to phenylalanine. The DNA shown is the 39-base CDR3, in frame from base 1. Relative to germline, V is 7 bases shorter and J is 5 bases shorter, with 12 bases between their ends.

Worth noting for this clone: Its target antigen remains unknown. Per-base quality was not reported, and no clone a single base away is much larger than it.

The donors were included in the validation cohort of 130 or so subjects, a group kept apart from the roughly 700-subject first cohort. The rearranged chain carries TRBV7-2 and TRBJ2-1; TRBD2 is a possible D gene, resting on 5 matching bases. Sequenced material: PBMCs. The sequence was obtained from a man younger than 35 in good health and CMV-seronegative. The DNA sequence is as follows: TGTGCCAGCAAGAAGGAGGCCCACAATGAGCAGTTCTTC. Its protein is CASKKEAHNEQFF.